The present T cell receptor beta chain was sequenced within a study of blood T cell repertoires in COVID-19. At the level of the study: Acute-phase and convalescent COVID-19 samples originated in the United States, Italy and Spain. PBMCs, B-cell-depleted T cells, or T cells provided the cDNA or gDNA that made up the material.

TCRdb's table, derived via immunoSEQ multiplex PCR, lists solely in-frame clones and lacks some. The profile covers 200,000 to 300,000 clones, with 87% appearing a single time and 3% taken by the ten largest. Germline V gene lookup returns CDR1 SGHRS and CDR2 YFSETQ. This CDR3 comprises 13 residues. V was shortened by 0 bases and J by 10 bases, with 8 bases between the two germline ends. The clonotype originates from a man aged 18 to 29 with active or convalescent COVID-19. V gene TRBV5-1 combines with J gene TRBJ1-6; no reliable D call. Source material: peripheral blood. CDR3 nucleotides: TGCGCCAGCAGCTTGGCCTTTATCTCACCCCTCCACTTT. This sequence encodes CASSLAFISPLHF.